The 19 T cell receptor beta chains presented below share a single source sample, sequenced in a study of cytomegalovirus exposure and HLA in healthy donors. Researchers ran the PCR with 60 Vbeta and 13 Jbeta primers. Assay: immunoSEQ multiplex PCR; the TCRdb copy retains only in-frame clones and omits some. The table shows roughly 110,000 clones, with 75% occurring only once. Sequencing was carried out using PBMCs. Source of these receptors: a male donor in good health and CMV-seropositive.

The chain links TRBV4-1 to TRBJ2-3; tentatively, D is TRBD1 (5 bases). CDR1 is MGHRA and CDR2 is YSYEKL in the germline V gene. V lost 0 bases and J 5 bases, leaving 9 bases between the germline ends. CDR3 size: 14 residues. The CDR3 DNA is TGCGCCAGCAGCCAAGATGCAGGGATAGATACGCAGTATTTT. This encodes CASSQDAGIDTQYF.

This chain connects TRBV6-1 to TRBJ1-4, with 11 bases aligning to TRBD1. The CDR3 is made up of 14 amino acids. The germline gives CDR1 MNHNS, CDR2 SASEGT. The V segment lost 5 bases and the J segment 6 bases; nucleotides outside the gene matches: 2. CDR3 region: CASSRTGGYEKLFF. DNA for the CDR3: TGTGCCAGCAGTAGGACAGGGGGCTATGAAAAACTGTTTTTT.

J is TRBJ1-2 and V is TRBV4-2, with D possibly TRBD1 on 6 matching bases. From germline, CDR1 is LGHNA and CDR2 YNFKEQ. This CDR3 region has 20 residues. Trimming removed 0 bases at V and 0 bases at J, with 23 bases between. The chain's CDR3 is CASSQEDGRRGGPTNYGYTF. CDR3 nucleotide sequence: TGTGCCAGCAGCCAAGAAGATGGAAGGAGGGGGGGTCCCACTAACTATGGCTACACCTTC.

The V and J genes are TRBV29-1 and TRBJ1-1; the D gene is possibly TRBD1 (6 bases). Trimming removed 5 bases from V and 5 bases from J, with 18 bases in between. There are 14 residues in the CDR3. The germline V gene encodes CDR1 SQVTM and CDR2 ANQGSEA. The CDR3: CSVRRGGAGTEAFF. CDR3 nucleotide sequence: TGCAGCGTTCGAAGGGGGGGCGCGGGAACTGAAGCTTTCTTT. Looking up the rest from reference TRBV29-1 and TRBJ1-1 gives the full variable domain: SAVISQKPSRDICQRGTSLTIQCQVDSQVTMMFWYRQQPGQSLTLIATANQGSEATYESGFVIDKFPISRPNLTFSTLTVSNMSPEDSSIYLCSVRRGGAGTEAFFGQGTRLTVV.

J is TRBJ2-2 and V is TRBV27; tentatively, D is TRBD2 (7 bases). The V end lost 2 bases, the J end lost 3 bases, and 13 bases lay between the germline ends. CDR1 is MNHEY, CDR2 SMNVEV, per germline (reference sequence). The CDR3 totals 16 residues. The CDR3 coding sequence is TGTGCCAGCAGTTTAGGGGGGGCGTGGGACACCGGGGAGCTGTTTTTT. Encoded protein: CASSLGGAWDTGELFF.

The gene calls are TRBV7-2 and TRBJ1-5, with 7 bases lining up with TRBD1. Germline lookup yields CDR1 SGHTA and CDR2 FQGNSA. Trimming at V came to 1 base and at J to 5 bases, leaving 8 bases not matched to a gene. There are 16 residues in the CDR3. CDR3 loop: CASSLDDRVGHQPQHF. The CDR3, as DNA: TGTGCCAGCAGCTTAGACGACAGGGTTGGTCATCAGCCCCAGCATTTT. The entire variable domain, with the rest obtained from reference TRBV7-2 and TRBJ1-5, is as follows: GAGVSQSPSNKVTEKGKDVELRCDPISGHTALYWYRQSLGQGLEFLIYFQGNSAPDKSGLPSDRFSAERTGGSVSTLTIQRTQQEDSAVYLCASSLDDRVGHQPQHFGDGTRLSIL.

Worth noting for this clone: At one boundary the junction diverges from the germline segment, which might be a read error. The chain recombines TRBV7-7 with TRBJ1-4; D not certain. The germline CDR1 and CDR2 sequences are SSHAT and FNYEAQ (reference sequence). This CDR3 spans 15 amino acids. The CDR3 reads CASSLGSTTNEKLFF. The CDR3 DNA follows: TGTGCTAGCAGCTTAGGTTCCACAACTAATGAAAAACTGTTTTTT.

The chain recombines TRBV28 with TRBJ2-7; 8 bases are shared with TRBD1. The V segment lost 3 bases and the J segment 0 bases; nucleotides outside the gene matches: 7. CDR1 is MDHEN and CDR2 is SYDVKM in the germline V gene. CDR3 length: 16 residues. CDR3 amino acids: CASSFTPGQGSYEQYF. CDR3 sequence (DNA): TGTGCCAGCAGTTTCACCCCTGGACAGGGCTCCTACGAGCAGTACTTC.

The CDR3 spells CASSISGREGEQYF. The CDR3 region has the DNA TGTGCCAGTAGTATTAGCGGAAGGGAAGGAGAGCAGTACTTC. The J gene is TRBJ2-7, the V gene TRBV19; a weak D match, TRBD2 (6 bases). CDR1 and CDR2 (germline): LNHDA, SQIVND (reference sequence). This CDR3 is 14 amino acids long. V lost 3 bases, J lost 7 bases, and 16 bases lay in between.

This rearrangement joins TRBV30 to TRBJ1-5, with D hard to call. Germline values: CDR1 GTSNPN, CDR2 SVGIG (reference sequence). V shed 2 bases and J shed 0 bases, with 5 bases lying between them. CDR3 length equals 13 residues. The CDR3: CAWSRSSNQPQHF. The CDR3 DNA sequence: TGTGCCTGGAGTAGGAGTAGCAATCAGCCCCAGCATTTT.

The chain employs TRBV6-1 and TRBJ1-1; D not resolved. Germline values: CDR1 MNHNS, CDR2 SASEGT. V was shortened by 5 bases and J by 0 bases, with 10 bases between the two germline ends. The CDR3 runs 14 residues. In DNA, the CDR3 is TGTGCCAGCAGTAGGACTGGACTGAACACTGAAGCTTTCTTT. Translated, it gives CASSRTGLNTEAFF.

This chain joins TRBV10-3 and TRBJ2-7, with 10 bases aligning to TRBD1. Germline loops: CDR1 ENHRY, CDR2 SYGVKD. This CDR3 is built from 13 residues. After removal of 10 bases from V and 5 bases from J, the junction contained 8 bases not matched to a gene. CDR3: CATMPGTGDEQYF. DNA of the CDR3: TGTGCCACTATGCCGGGGACAGGGGACGAGCAGTACTTC.

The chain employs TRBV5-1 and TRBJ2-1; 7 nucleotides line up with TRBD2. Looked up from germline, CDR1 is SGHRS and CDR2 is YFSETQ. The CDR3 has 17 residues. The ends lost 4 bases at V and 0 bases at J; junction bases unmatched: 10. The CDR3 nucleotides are TGCGCCAGCAGCGTGAGGCCTAGCGGATACTCCTACAATGAGCAGTTCTTC. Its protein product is CASSVRPSGYSYNEQFF.

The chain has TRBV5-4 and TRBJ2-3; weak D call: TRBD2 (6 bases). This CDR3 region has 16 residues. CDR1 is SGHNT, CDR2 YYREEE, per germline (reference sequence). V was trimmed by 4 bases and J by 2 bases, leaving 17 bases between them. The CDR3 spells CASSLNSGANTDTQYF. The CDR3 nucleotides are TGTGCCAGCAGCCTCAATTCGGGAGCGAACACAGATACGCAGTATTTT. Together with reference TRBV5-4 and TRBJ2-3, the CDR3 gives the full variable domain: ETGVTQSPTHLIKTRGQQVTLRCSSQSGHNTVSWYQQALGQGPQFIFQYYREEENGRGNFPPRFSGLQFPNYSSELNVNALELDDSALYLCASSLNSGANTDTQYFGPGTRLTVL.

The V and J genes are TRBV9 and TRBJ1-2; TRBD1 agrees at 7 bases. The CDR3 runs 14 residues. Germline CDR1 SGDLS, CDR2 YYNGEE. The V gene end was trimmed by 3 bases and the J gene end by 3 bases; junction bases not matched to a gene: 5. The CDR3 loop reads CASSGAGTDYGYTF. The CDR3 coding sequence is TGTGCCAGCAGCGGCGCCGGGACAGACTATGGCTACACCTTC.

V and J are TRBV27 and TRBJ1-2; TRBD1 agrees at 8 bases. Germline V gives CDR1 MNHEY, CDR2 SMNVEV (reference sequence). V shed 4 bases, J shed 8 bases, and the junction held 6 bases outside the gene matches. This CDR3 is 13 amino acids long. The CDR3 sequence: CASSSGQGGGYTF. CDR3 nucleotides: TGTGCCAGCAGTTCAGGACAGGGAGGGGGCTACACCTTC.

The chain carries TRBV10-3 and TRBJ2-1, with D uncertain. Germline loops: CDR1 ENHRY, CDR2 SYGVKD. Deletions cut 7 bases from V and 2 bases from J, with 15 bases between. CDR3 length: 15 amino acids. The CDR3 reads CAIKKAEQTYNEQFF. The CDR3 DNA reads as TGTGCCATCAAGAAGGCGGAGCAAACCTACAATGAGCAGTTCTTC.

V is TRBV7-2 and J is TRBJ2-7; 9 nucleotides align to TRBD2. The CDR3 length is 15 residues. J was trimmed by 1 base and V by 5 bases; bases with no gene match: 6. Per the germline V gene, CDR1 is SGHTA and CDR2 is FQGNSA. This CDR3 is CASSPSSGASYEQYF. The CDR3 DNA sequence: TGTGCCAGCAGCCCCTCTAGCGGGGCTTCCTACGAGCAGTACTTC.

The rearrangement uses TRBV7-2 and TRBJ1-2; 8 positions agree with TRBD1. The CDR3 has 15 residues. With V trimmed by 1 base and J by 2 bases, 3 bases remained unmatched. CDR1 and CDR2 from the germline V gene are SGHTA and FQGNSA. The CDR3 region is CASSLGRGRNYGYTF. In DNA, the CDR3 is TGTGCCAGCAGCTTAGGCAGGGGGCGAAACTATGGCTACACCTTC.